This TCR beta chain was retrieved from a study of vaccination effects on CD4 cells after COVID-19. Study summary: All participants had two doses of either the BNT162b2 or mRNA-1273 vaccine.

Per the germline V gene, CDR1 is LNHNV and CDR2 is YYDKDF (reference sequence). The CDR3 length is 16 residues. Trimming removed 0 bases at V and 6 bases at J, with 17 bases between. Profiling relied on immunoSEQ multiplex PCR, and the TCRdb table lists in-frame clones only, not all of them. The table lists over 25,000 clones, roughly two thirds of them singletons. Only a few counts were recorded for this clone. Its antigen is as yet unknown. Under the ViraFEST assay, PBMC were stimulated with viral peptide pools so that antigen-specific CD4+ T cells expanded. Sequencing was performed afterwards. An approximately 10-day culture period preceded the isolation of CD4+ T cells. Vaccinated recipients, who were negative for nucleocapsid antibodies, had no history of SARS-CoV-2 infection.

The TCR originated in a human donor who received a COVID-19 vaccine. This sequence joins TRBV15 and TRBJ1-1; tentatively, D is TRBD1 (6 bases). The starting material was CD4+ T cells from PBMCs cultured with SARS-CoV-2 spike peptides, obtained before COVID-19 vaccination. The CDR3 DNA reads TGTGCCACCAGCAGAGAGGGCCGAGGGGGTTTGGCTGAAGCTTTCTTT. As protein: CATSREGRGGLAEAFF.